This TCR beta chain comes out of a study of blood T cells in healthy people across ages. Through a sample-barcoded 5' primer and a J-beta primer mix, a second PCR was run for roughly 7 to 11 cycles. TCRdb independently ran MiXCR on the 5' RACE reads; one entry per CDR3 protein. The sample records about 940,000 distinct CDR3 sequences, around 48% being singletons. Trimming cost V 1 base and J 2 bases; bases outside gene matches: 18. Germline assignment: CDR1 LNHNV and CDR2 YYDKDF (reference sequence). The CDR3 totals 20 residues. This TCR derives from a man aged 25-40 years in good health. Sample: blood. The chain uses TRBV15 and TRBJ2-3; 7 nucleotides line up with TRBD2. The CDR3 loop reads CATSRGGGFGTLRVTDTQYF. CDR3 sequence (DNA): TGTGCCACCAGCAGAGGCGGGGGATTTGGGACTTTAAGGGTCACAGATACGCAGTATTTT.